The rows below give T cell receptor beta chains drawn from one sample of a study of lymphopenia after photon versus proton radiotherapy. Repertoires were generated with immunoSEQ multiplex PCR, while TCRdb's copy carries only in-frame clones and drops some. The sample includes 10,000 to 15,000 clones, roughly 90% of them seen just once. The sample here was peripheral blood, taken from a patient treated with proton-based radiotherapy. The receptors stem from a man between 60 and 75 years old with pancreatic cancer. CDR3s include the opening cysteine and the closing phenylalanine or tryptophan.

>TRBV23-1|TRBJ2-1
CASPNAPPFLQFF
>TRBV7-2|TRBJ2-6
CASSSHPLSGANVLTF
>TRBV29-1|TRBJ2-2
CSASPDPSTGELFF
>TRBV7-8|TRBJ2-5
CASSRRGSGRVIETQYF
>TRBV14|TRBJ2-2
CASSQQTSSTGELFF
>TRBV9|TRBJ2-1
CASSSANSGSTYNEQFF
>TRBV7-2|TRBJ1-2
CASSLVGTGGYGYTF
>TRBV5-4|TRBJ2-3
CASSLAKGGSRDTQYF
>TRBV9|TRBJ2-2
CASSPTGQVAGELFF
>TRBV11-1|TRBJ2-5
CASSLDGRGLETQYF
>TRBV6-5|TRBJ2-1
CASSYSIRQGRDEQFF
>TRBV19|TRBJ1-3
CASRGDHENTIYF
>TRBV19|TRBJ1-1
CASSIGRNTEAFF
>TRBV4-2|TRBJ1-2
CASSQDRATASYGYTF
>TRBV29-1|TRBJ1-2
CSVERGRPGQGAFYGYTF
>TRBV11-2|TRBJ1-4
CASSPIRGGTGQKLFF
>TRBV9|TRBJ2-7
CASSVGPGVEYEQYF
>TRBV7-9|TRBJ2-1
CASSLGRSGRVGNNEQFF
>TRBV21-1|TRBJ2-1
CASSKREGAICNEQFF
>TRBV2|TRBJ1-5
CASRTGARIQPQHF
>TRBV2|TRBJ2-7
CAALTETYEQYF
>TRBV4-1|TRBJ2-2
CASSQALDAANTGELFF
>TRBV30|TRBJ1-3
CAWSKGTGNTIYF
>TRBV18|TRBJ2-7
CASSPPVGGLYEQYF
>TRBV19|TRBJ1-1
CASSPVQGGTEAFF
>TRBV9|TRBJ2-3
CASSGSGRSTDTQYF
>TRBV19|TRBJ2-1
CASSIAWGNEQFF
>TRBV25-1|TRBJ2-3
CASSDGGSRDTQYF
>TRBV6-1|TRBJ2-1
CASRADWNSYNEQFF
>TRBV7-6|TRBJ2-2
CASSGLAGSPGELFF
>TRBV27|TRBJ1-1
CASSPQGRSTEAFF
>TRBV9|TRBJ2-5
CASSVFIGAETQYF
>TRBV11-2|TRBJ2-3
CASSLEGGQGTDTQYF
>TRBV19|TRBJ1-2
CASTQPLSTGRSYTF
>TRBV4-2|TRBJ2-1
CASSQREGTSIKKEQFF
>TRBV9|TRBJ1-3
CASSVGAADSGNTIYF
>TRBV5-1|TRBJ2-3
CASPGPVVPMGADTQYF
>TRBV7-3|TRBJ2-3
CASSGNEGDTQYF
>TRBV28|TRBJ2-1
CASLPVSSYNEQFF
>TRBV14|TRBJ2-1
CASSHHTLGGEQFF
>TRBV7-2|TRBJ2-7
CASSLAVGGVGLASDYEQYF
>TRBV19|TRBJ2-7
CASSISTSGRAQGYEQYF
>TRBV18|TRBJ2-5
CASSPQSIRTQETQYF
>TRBV7-1|TRBJ2-7
CASSLGREQYF
>TRBV5-1|TRBJ1-1
CASSLVPGTEAFF
>TRBV5-6|TRBJ1-1
CASSPGTDPEAFF
>TRBV29-1|TRBJ1-1
CSVETRAGGAYTEAFF
>TRBV5-5|TRBJ2-7
CASSLDIGSGEQYF
>TRBV7-2|TRBJ2-1
CASSSGLAGAYEQFF
>TRBV6-5|TRBJ2-7
CASTGTDYEQYF
>TRBV20-1|TRBJ1-4
CTPTRGEKLFF
>TRBV30|TRBJ2-1
CAWSTSGRNEQFF
>TRBV19|TRBJ1-1
CASSTPNMWRLSFF
>TRBV4-1|TRBJ2-1
CASSKETGLAGIEQFF
>TRBV18|TRBJ1-1
CASSPFYEQYTEAFF
>TRBV29-1|TRBJ2-7
CSAGRDFYEQYF
>TRBV7-2|TRBJ1-5
CASSLSSRGNQPQHF